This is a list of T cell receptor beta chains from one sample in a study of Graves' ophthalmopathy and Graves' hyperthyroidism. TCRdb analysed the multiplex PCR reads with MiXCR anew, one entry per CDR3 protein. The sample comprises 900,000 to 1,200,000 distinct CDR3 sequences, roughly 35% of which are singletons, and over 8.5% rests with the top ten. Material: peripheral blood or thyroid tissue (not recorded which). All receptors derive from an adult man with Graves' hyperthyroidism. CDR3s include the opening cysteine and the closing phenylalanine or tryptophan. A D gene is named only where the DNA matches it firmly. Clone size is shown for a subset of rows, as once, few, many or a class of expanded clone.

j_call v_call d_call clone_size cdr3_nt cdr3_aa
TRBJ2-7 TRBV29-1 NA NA TGCAGCGACGAGGGGGGGGCCAGTGGCTACGAGCAGTACTTC CSDEGGASGYEQYF
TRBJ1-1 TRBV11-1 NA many TGTGCCAGCAGCTTCGGGGCCTTTGAAGCTTTCTTT CASSFGAFEAFF
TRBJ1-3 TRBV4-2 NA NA TGTGCCAGCAGCCAAGAGGACAGCCACTCTGGAAACACCATATATTTT CASSQEDSHSGNTIYF
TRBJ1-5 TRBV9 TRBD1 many TGTGCCAGCAGCCCAACGCCCGGGACAGGGGGCATATGGGGCAATCAGCCCCAGCATTTT CASSPTPGTGGIWGNQPQHF
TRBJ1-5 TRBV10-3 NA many TGTGCCATCAGTCCCTCGGGGGGGGAGCAGCCCCAGCATTTT CAISPSGGEQPQHF
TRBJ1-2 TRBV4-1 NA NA TGCGCCAGCAGCCAACCGGCGGCGGCTAACTATGGCTACACCTTC CASSQPAAANYGYTF
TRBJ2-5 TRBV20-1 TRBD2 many TGCAGTGCTAGAATCGGCGGGAGGGAAGATCTAGAGACCCAGTACTTC CSARIGGREDLETQYF
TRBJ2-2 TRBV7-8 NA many TGTGCCAGCAGCCCCCAGGGGTTCCGGGCCAACACCGGGGAGCTGTTTTTT CASSPQGFRANTGELFF
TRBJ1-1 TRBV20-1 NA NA TGCAGTGCTAGAGACATCGGGGCTTTCTTT CSARDIGAFF
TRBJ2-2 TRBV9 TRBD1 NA TGTGCCAGCAGCGTAGCCGGGACAGAGAACACCGGGGAGCTGTTTTTT CASSVAGTENTGELFF
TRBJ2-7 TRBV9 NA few TGTGCCAGCAGCGTAGGGGAGGAAACCTACGAGCAGTACTTC CASSVGEETYEQYF
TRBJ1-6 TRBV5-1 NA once TGCGCCAGCAGCTTGGAAACAGGTTCGCAGAATTCACCCCTCCACTTT CASSLETGSQNSPLHF
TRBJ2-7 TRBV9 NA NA TGTGCCAGCAGCGTTCGGTCAGAAGGCTCCTACGAGCAGTACTTC CASSVRSEGSYEQYF
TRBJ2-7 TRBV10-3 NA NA TGTGCCATCAGGCCCGGACTTACCTACGAGCAGTACTTC CAIRPGLTYEQYF
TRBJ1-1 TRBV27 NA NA TGTGCCAGCAGCCCCCTGTGGAACACTGAAGCTTTCTTT CASSPLWNTEAFF
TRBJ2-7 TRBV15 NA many TGTGCCGCCGGGACGAACTTCTACGAGCAGTACTTC CAAGTNFYEQYF
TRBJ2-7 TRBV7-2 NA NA TGTGCCAGCAGCTTAGATCAGGTTTTTACTTACGAGCAGTACTTC CASSLDQVFTYEQYF
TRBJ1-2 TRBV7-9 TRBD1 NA TGTGCCAGCAGCCCCGGGACAGGGGGGGGCTATGGCTACACCTTC CASSPGTGGGYGYTF
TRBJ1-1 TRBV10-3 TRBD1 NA TGTGCCATCAGGAAGACAGGGGACCCCGAAGCTTTCTTT CAIRKTGDPEAFF
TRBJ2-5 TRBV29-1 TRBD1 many TGCAGCGTTGAAATTCTAGGCCAGGGGGTAGAGACCCAGTACTTC CSVEILGQGVETQYF
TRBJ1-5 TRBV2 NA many TGTGCCAGCAGCTTAGGTTCGGGGGAAAGGGGCAATCAGCCCCAGCATTTT CASSLGSGERGNQPQHF
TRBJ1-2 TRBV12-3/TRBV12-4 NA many TGTGCCAGCAGCCCAGTGGGGGGCGGCTACACCTTC CASSPVGGGYTF
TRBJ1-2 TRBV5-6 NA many TGTGCCAGCAGCTTGATCCCAGAGGTCTATGGCTACACCTTC CASSLIPEVYGYTF
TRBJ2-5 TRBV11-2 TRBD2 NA TGTGCCAGCAGCTTAGAAGGGACTAGCGGGAGGGCAGAGACCCAGTACTTC CASSLEGTSGRAETQYF
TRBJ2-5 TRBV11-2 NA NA TGTGCCAGCAGCTTAGGGGGCGGGTTCGTTTTTGTGGAGTCCCAGTACTTC CASSLGGGFVFVESQYF
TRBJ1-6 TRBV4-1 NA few TGCGCCAGCAGCCAAGATTTGGACAGCGCGAGCTCCTATAATTCACCCCTCCACTTT CASSQDLDSASSYNSPLHF
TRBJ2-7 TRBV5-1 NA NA TGCGCCTCCCCCCAGGGACGCAAATCCTACGAGCAGTACTTC CASPQGRKSYEQYF
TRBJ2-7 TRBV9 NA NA TGTGCCAGCAGCGGGGGCCCCCGACCAACGGGGGAGCAGTACTTC CASSGGPRPTGEQYF
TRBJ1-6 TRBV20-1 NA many TGCAGTGCTAGAGGGAGGGGAGGGCCAAATTCACCCCTCCACTTT CSARGRGGPNSPLHF
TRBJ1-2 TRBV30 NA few TGTGCCTGGATCGACAACTATGGCTACACCTTC CAWIDNYGYTF
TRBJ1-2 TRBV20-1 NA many TGCAGTGCTAGCCTCCCTATAGGTGGCTACACCTTC CSASLPIGGYTF
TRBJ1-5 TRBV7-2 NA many TGTGCCAGCAGCTTTGTCGGCGGTAGCAATCAGCCCCAGCATTTT CASSFVGGSNQPQHF
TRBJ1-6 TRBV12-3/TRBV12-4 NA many TGTGCCAGCAGAGACAGGCTTAGGGATTCACCCCTCCACTTT CASRDRLRDSPLHF
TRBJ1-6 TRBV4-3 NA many TGCGCCAGCAGCCAGGAGGGACCGGCAAATTCACCCCTCCACTTT CASSQEGPANSPLHF
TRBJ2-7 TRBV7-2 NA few TGCGCCAGCAGCCAAGATCGCGGGGCTGGGTACGAGCAGTACTTC CASSQDRGAGYEQYF
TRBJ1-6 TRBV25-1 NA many TGTGCCAGCAGTCCGACTAGGTCCTATAATTCACCCCTCCACTTT CASSPTRSYNSPLHF
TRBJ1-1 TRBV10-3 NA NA TGTGCCATTAGCGGTACGAACACCGGGGACACTACCTACACTGAAGCTTTCTTT CAISGTNTGDTTYTEAFF
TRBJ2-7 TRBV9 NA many TGTGCCAGCAGCTCGGGACCGGGACTCTACGAGCAGTACTTC CASSSGPGLYEQYF
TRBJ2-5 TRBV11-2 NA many TGTGCCAGCAACCTTGGGGAGACCCAGTACTTC CASNLGETQYF
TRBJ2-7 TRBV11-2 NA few TGTGCCAGCAGCACCCAGGATAGCGGCTCCTACGAGCAGTACTTC CASSTQDSGSYEQYF
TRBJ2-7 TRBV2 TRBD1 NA TGTGCCAGCAGGGGGACAGGGCAGGACTACGAGCAGTACTTC CASRGTGQDYEQYF
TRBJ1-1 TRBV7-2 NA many TGTGCCAGCAGCTTGTCAGTCATGAACACTGAAGCTTTCTTT CASSLSVMNTEAFF
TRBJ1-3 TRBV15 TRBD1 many TGTGCCACCAGCAGAGATTACCCAGGGGGCTCGGGAAACACCATATATTTT CATSRDYPGGSGNTIYF
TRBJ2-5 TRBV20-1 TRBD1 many TGCAGTGCTACGGTAACAGGGGAGAAGACCCAGTACTTC CSATVTGEKTQYF
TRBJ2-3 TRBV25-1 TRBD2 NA TGTGCCAGCAGCAGTTCTAGCGGGAGGGAGTCAGATACGCAGTATTTT CASSSSSGRESDTQYF